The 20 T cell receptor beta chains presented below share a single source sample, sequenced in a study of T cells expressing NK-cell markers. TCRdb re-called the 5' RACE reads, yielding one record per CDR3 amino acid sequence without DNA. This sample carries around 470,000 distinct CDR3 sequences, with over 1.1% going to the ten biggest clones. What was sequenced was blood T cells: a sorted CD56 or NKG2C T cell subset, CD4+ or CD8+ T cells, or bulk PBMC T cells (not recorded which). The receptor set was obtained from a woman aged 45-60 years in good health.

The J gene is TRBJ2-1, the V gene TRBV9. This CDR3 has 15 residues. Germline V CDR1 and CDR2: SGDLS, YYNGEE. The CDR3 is CASSVVRGSYNEQFF. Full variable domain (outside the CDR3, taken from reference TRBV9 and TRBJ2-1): DSGVTQTPKHLITATGQRVTLRCSPRSGDLSVYWYQQSLDQGLQFLIQYYNGEERAKGNILERFSAQQFPDLHSELNLSSLELGDSALYFCASSVVRGSYNEQFFGPGTRLTVL.

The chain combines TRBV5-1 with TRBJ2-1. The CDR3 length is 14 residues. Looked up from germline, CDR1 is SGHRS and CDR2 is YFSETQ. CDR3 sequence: CASSLVGLLFEQFF.

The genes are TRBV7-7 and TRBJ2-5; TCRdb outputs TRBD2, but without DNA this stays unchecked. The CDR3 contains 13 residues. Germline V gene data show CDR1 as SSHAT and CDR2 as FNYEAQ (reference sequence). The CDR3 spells CASSRGAMETQYF.

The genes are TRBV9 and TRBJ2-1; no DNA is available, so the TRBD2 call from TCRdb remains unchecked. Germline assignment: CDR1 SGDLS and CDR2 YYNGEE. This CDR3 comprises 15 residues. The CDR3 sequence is CASSVVASGGGEQFF.

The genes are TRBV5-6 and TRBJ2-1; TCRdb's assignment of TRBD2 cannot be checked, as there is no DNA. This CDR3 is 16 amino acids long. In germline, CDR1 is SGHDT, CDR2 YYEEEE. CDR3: CASSLFVLAGDNEQFF.

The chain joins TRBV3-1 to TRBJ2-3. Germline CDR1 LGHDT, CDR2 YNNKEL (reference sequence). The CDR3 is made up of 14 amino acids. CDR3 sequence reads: CASSQEWSVDTQYF.

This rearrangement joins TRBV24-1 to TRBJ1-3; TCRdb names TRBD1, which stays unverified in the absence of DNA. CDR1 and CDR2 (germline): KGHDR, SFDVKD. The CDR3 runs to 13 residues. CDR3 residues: CATSRGEGNTIYF.

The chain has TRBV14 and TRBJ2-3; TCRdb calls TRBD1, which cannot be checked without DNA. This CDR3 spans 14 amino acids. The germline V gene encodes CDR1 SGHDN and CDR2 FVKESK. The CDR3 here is CASKGEWGTDTQYF.

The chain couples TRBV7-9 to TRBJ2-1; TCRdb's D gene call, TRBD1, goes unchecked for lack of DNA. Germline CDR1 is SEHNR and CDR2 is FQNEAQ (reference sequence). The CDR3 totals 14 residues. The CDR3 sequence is CATRPVGGLNEQFF.

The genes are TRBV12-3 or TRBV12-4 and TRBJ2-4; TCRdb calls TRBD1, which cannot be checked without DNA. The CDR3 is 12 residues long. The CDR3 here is CASRQGTNIQYF.

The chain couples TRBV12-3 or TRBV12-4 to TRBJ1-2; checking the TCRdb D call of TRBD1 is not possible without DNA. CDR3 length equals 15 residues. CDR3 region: CASSYGQGSSYGYTF.

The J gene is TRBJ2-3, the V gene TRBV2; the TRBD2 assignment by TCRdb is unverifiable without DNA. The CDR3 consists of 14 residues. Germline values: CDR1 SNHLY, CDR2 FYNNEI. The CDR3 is CASSARPPADTQYF. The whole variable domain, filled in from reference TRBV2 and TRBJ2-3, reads EPEVTQTPSHQVTQMGQEVILRCVPISNHLYFYWYRQILGQKVEFLVSFYNNEISEKSEIFDDQFSVERPDGSNFTLKIRSTKLEDSAMYFCASSARPPADTQYFGPGTRLTVL.

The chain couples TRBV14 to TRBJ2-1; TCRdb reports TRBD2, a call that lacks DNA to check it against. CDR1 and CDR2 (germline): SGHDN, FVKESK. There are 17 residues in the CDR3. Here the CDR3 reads CASSQTILAGVYNEQFF.

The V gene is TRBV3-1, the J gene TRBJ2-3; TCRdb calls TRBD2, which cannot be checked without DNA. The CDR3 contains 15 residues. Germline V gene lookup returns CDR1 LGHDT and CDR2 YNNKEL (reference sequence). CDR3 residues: CASSPPRGWGDTQYF.

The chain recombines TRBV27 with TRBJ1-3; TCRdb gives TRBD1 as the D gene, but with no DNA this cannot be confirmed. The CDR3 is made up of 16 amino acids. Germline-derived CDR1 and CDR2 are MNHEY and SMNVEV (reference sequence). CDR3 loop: CASSPLTGGGGNTIYF.

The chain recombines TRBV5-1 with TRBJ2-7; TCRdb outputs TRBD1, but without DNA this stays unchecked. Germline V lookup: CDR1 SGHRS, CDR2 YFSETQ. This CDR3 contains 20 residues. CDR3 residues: CASSKDRGLPRAGGPYEQYF.

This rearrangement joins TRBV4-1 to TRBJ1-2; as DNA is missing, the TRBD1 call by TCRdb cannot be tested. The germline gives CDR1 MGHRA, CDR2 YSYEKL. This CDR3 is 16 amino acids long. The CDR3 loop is CASSQPGQGKIYGYTF.

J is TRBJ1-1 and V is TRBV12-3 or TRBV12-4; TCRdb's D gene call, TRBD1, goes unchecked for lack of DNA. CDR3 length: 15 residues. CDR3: CASSLALSGQGEAFF.

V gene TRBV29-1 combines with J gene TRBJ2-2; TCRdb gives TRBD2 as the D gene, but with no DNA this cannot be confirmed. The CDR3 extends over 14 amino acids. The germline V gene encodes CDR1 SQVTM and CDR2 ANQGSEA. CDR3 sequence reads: CSARGVRVTGELFF.

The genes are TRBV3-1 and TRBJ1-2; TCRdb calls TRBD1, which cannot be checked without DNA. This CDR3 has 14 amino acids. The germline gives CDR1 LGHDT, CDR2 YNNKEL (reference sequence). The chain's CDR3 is CASSPVQGTYGYTF.